Sequencing of this T cell receptor (beta chain) was carried out in a study of Graves' ophthalmopathy and Graves' hyperthyroidism. Study context: The stable label applied to hyperthyroidism with no ophthalmopathy within 18 months of follow-up. Study-wide findings and caveats: Detected in blood as well were most expanded thyroid clonotypes with frequency above 0.001.

This CDR3 region has 16 residues. Trimming cost V 3 bases and J 6 bases; bases outside gene matches: 8. In germline, CDR1 is ENHRY, CDR2 SYGVKD. This clonotype was seen at least ten times. Its antigen is unknown. From RNA, the CDR3 regions of TCR beta chains were amplified and sequenced. First-round RT-PCR used HTBI primers; second-round multiplex PCR followed. In TCRdb, the multiplex PCR reads were re-called with MiXCR into one record per CDR3 protein. Counted here are around 1.1 million distinct CDR3 sequences, 35% to 40% occurring once; the ten biggest clones make up around 10%. V gene TRBV10-3 combines with J gene TRBJ1-6, with 7 positions matching TRBD1. Input material: peripheral blood or thyroid tissue (not recorded which). This TCR was recovered from an adult man with Graves' hyperthyroidism. CDR3 nucleotide sequence: TGTGCCATCAGTGACACTCGACAGGGCGGTAATTCACCCCTCCACTTT. Translated, it gives CAISDTRQGGNSPLHF.